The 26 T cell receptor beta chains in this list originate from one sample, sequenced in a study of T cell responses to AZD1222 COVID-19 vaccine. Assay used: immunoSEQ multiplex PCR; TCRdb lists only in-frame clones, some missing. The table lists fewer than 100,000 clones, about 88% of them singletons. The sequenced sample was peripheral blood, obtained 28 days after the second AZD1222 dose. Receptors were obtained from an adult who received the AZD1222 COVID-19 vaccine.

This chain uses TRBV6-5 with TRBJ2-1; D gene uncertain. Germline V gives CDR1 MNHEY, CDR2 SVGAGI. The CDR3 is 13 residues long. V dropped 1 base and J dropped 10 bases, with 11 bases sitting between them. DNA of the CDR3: TGTGCCAGCAGTTACTTAGCTTACACGGAGCAGTTCTTC. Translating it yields CASSYLAYTEQFF.

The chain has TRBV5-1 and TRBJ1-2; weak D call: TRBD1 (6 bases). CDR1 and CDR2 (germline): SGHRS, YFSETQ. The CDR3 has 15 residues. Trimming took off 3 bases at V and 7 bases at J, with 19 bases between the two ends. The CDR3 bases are TGCGCCAGCAGCTCAGGGGTTGACGCCCCCTTTGGCTACACCTTC. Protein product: CASSSGVDAPFGYTF.

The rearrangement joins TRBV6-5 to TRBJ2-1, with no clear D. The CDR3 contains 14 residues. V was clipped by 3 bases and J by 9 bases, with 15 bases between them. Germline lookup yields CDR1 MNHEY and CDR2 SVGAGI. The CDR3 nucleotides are TGTGCCAGCAGTTATTCCCCTGGGCGGACTGAGCAGTTCTTC. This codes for CASSYSPGRTEQFF.

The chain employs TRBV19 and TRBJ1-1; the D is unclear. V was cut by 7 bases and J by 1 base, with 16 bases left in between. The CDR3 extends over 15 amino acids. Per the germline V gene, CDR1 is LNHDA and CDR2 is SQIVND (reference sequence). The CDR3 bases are TGTGCCAGTAAGGTGGCGTGGAACTCGAACACTGAAGCTTTCTTT. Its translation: CASKVAWNSNTEAFF.

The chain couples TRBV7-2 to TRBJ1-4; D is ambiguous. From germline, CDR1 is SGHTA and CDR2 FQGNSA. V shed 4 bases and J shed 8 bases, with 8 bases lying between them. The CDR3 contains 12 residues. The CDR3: CASSSAFEKLFF. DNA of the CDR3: TGTGCCAGCAGCTCAGCCTTCGAAAAACTGTTTTTT.

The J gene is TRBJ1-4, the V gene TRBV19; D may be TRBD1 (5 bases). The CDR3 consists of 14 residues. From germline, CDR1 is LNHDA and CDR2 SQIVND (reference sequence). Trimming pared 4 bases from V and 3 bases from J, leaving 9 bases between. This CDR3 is CASSNGGANEKLFF. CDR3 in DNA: TGTGCCAGTAGTAACGGAGGGGCTAATGAAAAACTGTTTTTT.

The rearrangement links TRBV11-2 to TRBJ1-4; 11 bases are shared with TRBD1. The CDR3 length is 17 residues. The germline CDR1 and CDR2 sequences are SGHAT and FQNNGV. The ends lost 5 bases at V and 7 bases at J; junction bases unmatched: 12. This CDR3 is CASSPGTGGSWGEKLFF. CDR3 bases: TGTGCCAGCAGCCCGGGGACAGGGGGATCCTGGGGTGAAAAACTGTTTTTT.

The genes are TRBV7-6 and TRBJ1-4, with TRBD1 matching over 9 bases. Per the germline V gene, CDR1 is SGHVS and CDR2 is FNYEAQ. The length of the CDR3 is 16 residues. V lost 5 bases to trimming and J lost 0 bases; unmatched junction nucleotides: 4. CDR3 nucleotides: TGTGCCAGCAGCATGACAGGGGGTGCAACTAATGAAAAACTGTTTTTT. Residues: CASSMTGGATNEKLFF.

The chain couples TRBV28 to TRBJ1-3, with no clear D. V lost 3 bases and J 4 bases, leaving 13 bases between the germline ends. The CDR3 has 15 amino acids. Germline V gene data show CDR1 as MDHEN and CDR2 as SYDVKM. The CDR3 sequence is CASSFGAEYGNTIYF. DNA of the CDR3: TGTGCCAGCAGTTTCGGCGCAGAATACGGAAACACCATATATTTT. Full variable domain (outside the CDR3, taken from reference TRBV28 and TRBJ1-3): DVKVTQSSRYLVKRTGEKVFLECVQDMDHENMFWYRQDPGLGLRLIYFSYDVKMKEKGDIPEGYSVSREKKERFSLILESASTNQTSMYLCASSFGAEYGNTIYFGEGSWLTVV.

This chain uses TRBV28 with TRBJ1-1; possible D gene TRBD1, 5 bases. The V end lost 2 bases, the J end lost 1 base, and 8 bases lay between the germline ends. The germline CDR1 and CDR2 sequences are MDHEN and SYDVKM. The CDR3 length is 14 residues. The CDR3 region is CASSLGQGNTEAFF. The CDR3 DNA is TGTGCCAGCAGTTTAGGGCAGGGGAACACTGAAGCTTTCTTT.

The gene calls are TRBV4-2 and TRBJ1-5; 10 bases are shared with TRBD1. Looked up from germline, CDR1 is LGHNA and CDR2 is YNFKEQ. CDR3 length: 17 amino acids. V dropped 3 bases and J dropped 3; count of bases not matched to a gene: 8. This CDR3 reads CASSHPGQGESNQPQHF. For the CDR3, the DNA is TGTGCCAGCAGCCATCCCGGACAGGGGGAATCCAATCAGCCCCAGCATTTT.

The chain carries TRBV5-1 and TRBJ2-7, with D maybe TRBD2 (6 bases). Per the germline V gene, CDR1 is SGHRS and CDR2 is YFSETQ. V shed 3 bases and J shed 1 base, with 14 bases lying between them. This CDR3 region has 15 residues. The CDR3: CASSWPEGHSYEQYF. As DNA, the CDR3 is TGCGCCAGCAGCTGGCCGGAGGGCCATTCCTACGAGCAGTACTTC.

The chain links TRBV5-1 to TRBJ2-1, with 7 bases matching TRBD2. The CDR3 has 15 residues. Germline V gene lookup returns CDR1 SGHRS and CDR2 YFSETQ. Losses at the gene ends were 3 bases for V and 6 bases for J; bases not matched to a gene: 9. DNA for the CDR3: TGCGCCAGCAGCTACGGCGGGAGCCTCGGCAATGAGCAGTTCTTC. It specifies CASSYGGSLGNEQFF.

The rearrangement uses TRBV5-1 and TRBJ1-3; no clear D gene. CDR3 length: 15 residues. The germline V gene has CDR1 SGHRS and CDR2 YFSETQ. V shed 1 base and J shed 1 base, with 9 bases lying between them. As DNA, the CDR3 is TGCGCCAGCAGCTTGTTTTATGGGTCTGGAAACACCATATATTTT. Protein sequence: CASSLFYGSGNTIYF.

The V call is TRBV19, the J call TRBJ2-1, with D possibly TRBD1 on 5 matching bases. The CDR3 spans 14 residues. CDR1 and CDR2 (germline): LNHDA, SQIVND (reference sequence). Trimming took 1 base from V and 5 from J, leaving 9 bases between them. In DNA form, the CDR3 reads TGTGCCAGTAGTATAGGGACAACTAACAATGAGCAGTTCTTC. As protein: CASSIGTTNNEQFF.

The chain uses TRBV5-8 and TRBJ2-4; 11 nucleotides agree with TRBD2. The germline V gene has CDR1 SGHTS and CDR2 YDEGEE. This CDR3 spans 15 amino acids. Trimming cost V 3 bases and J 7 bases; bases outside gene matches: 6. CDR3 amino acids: CASSSVTSGMNIQYF. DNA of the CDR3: TGTGCCAGCAGCTCCGTGACTAGCGGGATGAACATTCAGTACTTC.

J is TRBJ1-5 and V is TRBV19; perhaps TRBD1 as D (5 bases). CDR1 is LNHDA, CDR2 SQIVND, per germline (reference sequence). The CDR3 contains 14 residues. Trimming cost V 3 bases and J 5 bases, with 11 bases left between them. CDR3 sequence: CASSIIDSDQPQHF. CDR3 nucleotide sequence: TGTGCCAGTAGTATTATCGACAGCGATCAGCCCCAGCATTTT.

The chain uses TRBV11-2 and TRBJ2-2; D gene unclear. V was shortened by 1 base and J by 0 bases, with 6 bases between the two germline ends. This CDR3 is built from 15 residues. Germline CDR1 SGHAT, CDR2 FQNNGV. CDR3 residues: CASSLGVTNTGELFF. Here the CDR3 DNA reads TGTGCCAGCAGCTTAGGGGTTACGAACACCGGGGAGCTGTTTTTT.

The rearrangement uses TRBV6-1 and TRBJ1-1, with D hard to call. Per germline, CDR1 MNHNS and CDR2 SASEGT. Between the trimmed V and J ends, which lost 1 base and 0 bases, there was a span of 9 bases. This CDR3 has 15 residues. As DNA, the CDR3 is TGTGCCAGCAGTGAAGACCGTGGCTTGAACACTGAAGCTTTCTTT. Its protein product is CASSEDRGLNTEAFF.

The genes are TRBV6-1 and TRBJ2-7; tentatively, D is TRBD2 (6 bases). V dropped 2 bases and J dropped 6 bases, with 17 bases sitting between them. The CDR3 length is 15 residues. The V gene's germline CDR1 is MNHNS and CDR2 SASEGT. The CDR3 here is CASSESAGRPREQYF. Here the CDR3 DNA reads TGTGCCAGCAGTGAATCGGCGGGGCGCCCGCGCGAGCAGTACTTC.

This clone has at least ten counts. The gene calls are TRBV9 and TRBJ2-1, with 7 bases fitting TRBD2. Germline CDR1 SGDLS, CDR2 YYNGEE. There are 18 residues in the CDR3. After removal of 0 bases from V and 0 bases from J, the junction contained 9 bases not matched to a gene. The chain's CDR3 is CASSVATQRGGSYNEQFF. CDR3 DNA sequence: TGTGCCAGCAGCGTAGCTACTCAGCGGGGCGGCTCCTACAATGAGCAGTTCTTC.

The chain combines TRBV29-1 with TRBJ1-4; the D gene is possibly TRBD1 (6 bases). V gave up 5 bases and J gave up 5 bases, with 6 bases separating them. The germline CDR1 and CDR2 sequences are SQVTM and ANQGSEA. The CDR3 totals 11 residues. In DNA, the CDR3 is TGCAGCGTTCAGGGGAATGAAAAACTGTTTTTT. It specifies CSVQGNEKLFF. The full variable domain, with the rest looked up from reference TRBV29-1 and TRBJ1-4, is SAVISQKPSRDICQRGTSLTIQCQVDSQVTMMFWYRQQPGQSLTLIATANQGSEATYESGFVIDKFPISRPNLTFSTLTVSNMSPEDSSIYLCSVQGNEKLFFGSGTQLSVL.

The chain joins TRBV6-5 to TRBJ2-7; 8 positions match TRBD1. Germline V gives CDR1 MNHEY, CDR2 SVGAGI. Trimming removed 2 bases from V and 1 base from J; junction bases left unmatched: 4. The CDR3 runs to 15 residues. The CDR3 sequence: CASSYTWDRSYEQYF. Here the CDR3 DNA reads TGTGCCAGCAGTTACACATGGGACAGGTCCTACGAGCAGTACTTC.

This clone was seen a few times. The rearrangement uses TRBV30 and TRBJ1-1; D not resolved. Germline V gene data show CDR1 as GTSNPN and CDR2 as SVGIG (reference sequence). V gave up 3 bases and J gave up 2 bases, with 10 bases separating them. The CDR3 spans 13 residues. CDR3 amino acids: CAWRDGYNTEAFF. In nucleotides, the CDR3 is TGTGCCTGGAGGGATGGGTATAACACTGAAGCTTTCTTT.

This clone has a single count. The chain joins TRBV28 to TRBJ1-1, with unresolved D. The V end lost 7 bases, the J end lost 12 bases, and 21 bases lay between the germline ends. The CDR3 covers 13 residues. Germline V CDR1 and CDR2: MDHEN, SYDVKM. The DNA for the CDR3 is TGTGCCAGCACCCTTCCTACTCAACGGTCGCCTTTCTTT. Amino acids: CASTLPTQRSPFF.

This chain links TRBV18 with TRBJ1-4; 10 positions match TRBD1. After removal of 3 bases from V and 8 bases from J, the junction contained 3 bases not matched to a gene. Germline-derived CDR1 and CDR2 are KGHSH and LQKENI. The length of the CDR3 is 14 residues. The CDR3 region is CASSPGQGQEKLFF. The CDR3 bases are TGTGCCAGCTCACCGGGACAGGGGCAGGAAAAACTGTTTTTT.